This is a list of T cell receptor beta chains from one sample in a study of blood T cell repertoires in COVID-19. Repertoires were generated with immunoSEQ multiplex PCR, while TCRdb's copy carries only in-frame clones and drops some. The sample consists of under 250,000 clones, 75% to 90% of them appearing once. Sequenced: PBMCs or T cells enriched from blood (not recorded which). The receptor set was obtained from a woman aged 25 to 39 who had been exposed to COVID-19. Each CDR3 is given with its conserved first and last residue. A D gene is named only where the DNA matches it firmly. Size tells how often a clone was seen (once, few, many) or the class of an expanded clone, and some rows leave it out.

size	J	D	V	CDR3	DNA
-	TRBJ1-3	-	TRBV9	CASSVALGNTIYF	TGTGCCAGCAGCGTAGCTCTGGGAAACACCATATATTTT
-	TRBJ2-7	TRBD2	TRBV5-1	CASSWTSGSQEQYF	TGCGCCAGCAGCTGGACTAGCGGGAGTCAGGAGCAGTACTTC
once	TRBJ1-1	TRBD1	TRBV5-1	CASSTGTGAMSTEAFF	TGCGCCAGCAGCACAGGGACAGGGGCTATGAGCACTGAAGCTTTCTTT
-	TRBJ2-5	-	TRBV3-1/TRBV3-2	CASSQGTQRRAFQETQYF	TGTGCCAGCAGCCAAGGGACCCAGCGGCGGGCCTTTCAAGAGACCCAGTACTTC
-	TRBJ1-2	-	TRBV5-1	CASSLEEGRANYGYTF	TGCGCCAGCAGCTTGGAAGAGGGGAGGGCTAACTATGGCTACACCTTC
-	TRBJ1-2	TRBD1	TRBV4-2	CASSQYHGQGGGYTF	TGTGCCAGCAGCCAATACCACGGACAGGGAGGGGGCTACACCTTC
-	TRBJ1-2	-	TRBV3-1/TRBV3-2	CASSQEKVYKESFNYGYTF	TGTGCCAGCAGCCAAGAAAAGGTCTATAAGGAGAGCTTTAACTATGGCTACACCTTC
-	TRBJ2-3	-	TRBV2	CASTGTQGTDTQYF	TGTGCCAGCACCGGGACACAAGGGACAGATACGCAGTATTTT
-	TRBJ2-7	TRBD2	TRBV9	CASSDPPGGSSYEQYF	TGTGCCAGCAGCGACCCCCCGGGCGGGAGCTCCTACGAGCAGTACTTC
-	TRBJ1-4	TRBD1	TRBV19	CASGQGGKLFF	TGTGCCAGCGGACAGGGAGGAAAACTGTTTTTT
-	TRBJ2-1	TRBD2	TRBV6-4	CASSDTGLANNEQFF	TGTGCCAGCAGTGACACGGGACTAGCCAACAATGAGCAGTTCTTC
-	TRBJ1-2	TRBD1	TRBV10-2	CASGIGTGMWNGYTF	TGCGCCAGCGGGATAGGGACAGGAATGTGGAATGGCTACACCTTC
-	TRBJ1-1	-	TRBV15	CATSRGRATEAFF	TGTGCCACCAGCAGGGGCAGGGCGACTGAAGCTTTCTTT
-	TRBJ2-7	TRBD1	TRBV9	CASSGGGRAVDYEQYF	TGTGCCAGCAGCGGAGGGGGCCGGGCGGTGGACTACGAGCAGTACTTC
-	TRBJ1-6	-	TRBV4-2	CASSQDWNREAPGSPLHF	TGTGCCAGCAGCCAAGATTGGAACAGGGAAGCCCCCGGTTCACCCCTCCACTTT
once	TRBJ2-3	-	TRBV2	CASRFQGTTDTQYF	TGTGCCAGCAGGTTCCAGGGTACCACAGATACGCAGTATTTT
-	TRBJ1-5	-	TRBV2	CASSEGFGGPNQPQHF	TGTGCCAGCAGTGAAGGGTTTGGAGGTCCTAATCAGCCCCAGCATTTT
few	TRBJ2-7	TRBD2	TRBV6-2/TRBV6-3	CASSKRSGGGYEQYF	TGTGCCAGCAGTAAGCGGTCGGGGGGAGGCTACGAGCAGTACTTC
-	TRBJ2-7	-	TRBV30	CAWSGTQDEQYF	TGTGCCTGGTCCGGGACACAAGACGAGCAGTACTTC
-	TRBJ1-6	-	TRBV2	CASSEGQDNSPLHF	TGTGCCAGCAGTGAGGGGCAGGATAATTCACCCCTCCACTTT
-	TRBJ2-3	-	TRBV12-5	CASGSQGQYTDTQYF	TGTGCTAGTGGTTCACAAGGACAGTACACAGATACGCAGTATTTT
few	TRBJ2-2	TRBD1	TRBV7-9	CASSLASQGASGELFF	TGTGCCAGCAGCTTAGCATCACAGGGGGCGTCCGGGGAGCTGTTTTTT
-	TRBJ2-5	-	TRBV30	CAWSVGGHGPQETQYF	TGTGCCTGGAGTGTAGGGGGTCATGGCCCCCAAGAGACCCAGTACTTC
once	TRBJ2-5	-	TRBV19	CASSIFGLGAQETQYF	TGTGCCAGTAGTATATTCGGGTTGGGGGCCCAAGAGACCCAGTACTTC
-	TRBJ2-3	TRBD2	TRBV7-3	CASGLAGRDTQYF	TGTGCCAGTGGGCTAGCGGGACGAGATACGCAGTATTTT
-	TRBJ1-1	-	TRBV5-1	CASSLTGIHTEAFF	TGCGCCAGCAGCTTGACAGGGATCCACACTGAAGCTTTCTTT
-	TRBJ1-4	TRBD1	TRBV6-2/TRBV6-3	CASSFGQGYEKLFF	TGTGCCAGCAGCTTCGGACAGGGATATGAAAAACTGTTTTTT
-	TRBJ2-1	TRBD1	TRBV5-1	CASSPRDRGGLAGNEQFF	TGCGCCAGCAGCCCAAGGGACAGGGGCGGCCTAGCGGGCAATGAGCAGTTCTTC
once	TRBJ2-3	TRBD2	TRBV18	CASSPMAGGPTDTQYF	TGTGCCAGCTCACCGATGGCGGGAGGGCCCACAGATACGCAGTATTTT
-	TRBJ1-2	-	TRBV3-1/TRBV3-2	CASSQEYRGGYTF	TGTGCCAGCAGCCAAGAATACCGGGGTGGCTACACCTTC
-	TRBJ2-1	-	TRBV30	CAWFDGGSSYNEQFF	TGTGCCTGGTTTGACGGGGGAAGCTCCTACAATGAGCAGTTCTTC
-	TRBJ2-7	TRBD1	TRBV18	CASSSDRGEQYF	TGTGCCAGCTCATCCGACAGGGGCGAGCAGTACTTC
-	TRBJ2-1	TRBD2	TRBV5-4	CASSLVLAEEQFF	TGTGCCAGCAGCTTGGTACTAGCGGAAGAGCAGTTCTTC
-	TRBJ2-2	TRBD2	TRBV6-5	CASSYAGGANTGELFF	TGTGCCAGCAGTTACGCCGGGGGGGCGAACACCGGGGAGCTGTTTTTT
-	TRBJ2-7	TRBD2	TRBV5-1	CASSGLAGSYEQYF	TGCGCCAGCAGCGGACTAGCGGGATCCTACGAGCAGTACTTC
-	TRBJ2-3	-	TRBV4-1	CASSQETASRDTQYF	TGCGCCAGCAGCCAAGAGACAGCTAGTAGGGATACGCAGTATTTT
-	TRBJ2-1	TRBD1	TRBV7-9	CASSLARTGTYNEQFF	TGTGCCAGCAGCTTAGCAAGGACAGGGACTTACAATGAGCAGTTCTTC
-	TRBJ2-2	-	TRBV3-1/TRBV3-2	CASSQVAGAGELFF	TGTGCCAGCAGCCAAGTCGCGGGCGCCGGGGAGCTGTTTTTT
-	TRBJ1-1	-	TRBV19	CASTEGELNTEAFF	TGTGCCAGTACCGAGGGGGAGCTGAACACTGAAGCTTTCTTT
once	TRBJ1-3	-	TRBV19	CASSFRGSGNTIYF	TGTGCCAGTAGTTTCCGGGGGTCTGGAAACACCATATATTTT
few	TRBJ1-1	-	TRBV2	CASGSRGTEAFF	TGTGCCAGCGGAAGCAGGGGCACTGAAGCTTTCTTT
-	TRBJ2-7	-	TRBV12-5	CASGLAIRHRPLVYEQYF	TGTGCTAGTGGTTTGGCCATCCGCCACAGGCCTTTGGTCTACGAGCAGTACTTC
-	TRBJ1-4	-	TRBV30	CAWIWGVDEKLFF	TGTGCCTGGATATGGGGGGTTGATGAAAAACTGTTTTTT
-	TRBJ1-1	-	TRBV3-1/TRBV3-2	CASSRDTEITEAFF	TGTGCCAGCAGCCGGGACACGGAAATCACTGAAGCTTTCTTT
-	TRBJ2-2	TRBD2	TRBV19	CASSILASGINGELFF	TGTGCCAGTAGTATCTTGGCTAGCGGGATAAACGGGGAGCTGTTTTTT
-	TRBJ1-1	TRBD1	TRBV25-1	CASSKTGEAFF	TGTGCCAGCAGTAAAACAGGGGAGGCTTTCTTT
-	TRBJ2-2	TRBD2	TRBV7-6	CASSLVPGTSGWGGELFF	TGTGCCAGCAGCTTAGTACCGGGGACTAGCGGGTGGGGCGGGGAGCTGTTTTTT
-	TRBJ1-2	TRBD1	TRBV7-9	CASSLLAVDRADGYTF	TGTGCCAGCAGCTTACTAGCGGTGGACAGGGCGGATGGCTACACCTTC
few	TRBJ1-2	TRBD1	TRBV6-5	CASTAGTADYGYTF	TGTGCCAGCACCGCCGGGACAGCCGACTATGGCTACACCTTC
-	TRBJ2-5	-	TRBV30	CAWTTGETQYF	TGTGCCTGGACCACCGGGGAGACCCAGTACTTC
-	TRBJ1-1	TRBD1	TRBV15	CATSSDREWAEAFF	TGTGCCACCAGCAGTGACAGGGAGTGGGCTGAAGCTTTCTTT
-	TRBJ2-7	-	TRBV5-4	CASSLESSYEQYF	TGTGCCAGCAGCTTAGAGAGCTCCTACGAGCAGTACTTC
-	TRBJ2-2	TRBD2	TRBV15	CATSRELADTGELFF	TGTGCCACCAGCAGAGAGCTAGCGGACACCGGGGAGCTGTTTTTT